This TCR beta chain appears in the sequencing data of a study of shared clonotypes between healthy human individuals. As to this clone: Antigen: not known.

Study-level points and caveats: Few donors restricted represented genetic and exposure-history diversity.

The CDR3 totals 17 residues. Germline V gene lookup returns CDR1 SGHVS and CDR2 FQNEAQ. V lost 4 bases and J lost 5; bases outside the gene matches: 10. The test was conducted at deep level. Each subset's genomic DNA was split evenly across several immunoSEQ plates. Authors' methods: Junction-only immunoSEQ sequences carried no quality scores, so filtering differed. TCRdb's table, derived via immunoSEQ multiplex PCR, lists solely in-frame clones and lacks some. That table furnishes V, J and clone size, whereas the DNA furnished D and trimming. The data show about 600,000 clones, roughly 79% seen once. The chain links TRBV7-8 to TRBJ2-3; TRBD2 matches 12 bases. The receptor was isolated from a middle-aged woman in good health. Some clones in this sample may be carry-over from other donors' samples. Material for sequencing was PBMCs. The CDR3, as DNA: TGTGCCAGCAGCTCGCCCGAGACTAGCGGGAGTTTAGATACGCAGTATTTT. Its protein product is CASSSPETSGSLDTQYF.